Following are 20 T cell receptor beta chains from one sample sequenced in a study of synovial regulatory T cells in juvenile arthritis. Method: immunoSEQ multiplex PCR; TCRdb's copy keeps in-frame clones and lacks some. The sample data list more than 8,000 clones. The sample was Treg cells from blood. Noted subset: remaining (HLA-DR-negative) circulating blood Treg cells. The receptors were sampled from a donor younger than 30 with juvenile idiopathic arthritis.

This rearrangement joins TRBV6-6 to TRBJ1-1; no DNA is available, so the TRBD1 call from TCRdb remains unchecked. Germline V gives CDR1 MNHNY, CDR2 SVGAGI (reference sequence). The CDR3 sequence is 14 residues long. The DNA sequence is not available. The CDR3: CASSPYRGGTEAFF.

The CDR3 spells CASSITGWRPSEPYF. The rearrangement links TRBV19 to TRBJ1-2; TCRdb gives TRBD1 as the D gene, but with no DNA this cannot be confirmed. CDR1 and CDR2 from the germline V gene are LNHDA and SQIVND (reference sequence). The CDR3 has 15 amino acids. The coding DNA is unavailable.

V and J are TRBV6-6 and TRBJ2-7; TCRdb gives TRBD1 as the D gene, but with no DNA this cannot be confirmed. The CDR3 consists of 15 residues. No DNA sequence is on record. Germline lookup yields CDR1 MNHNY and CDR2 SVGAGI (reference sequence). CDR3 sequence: CASSYLGGSSYEQYF.

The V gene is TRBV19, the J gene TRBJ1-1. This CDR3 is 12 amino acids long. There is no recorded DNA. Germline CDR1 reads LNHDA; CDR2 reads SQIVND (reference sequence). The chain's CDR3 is CASSLRGTEAFF. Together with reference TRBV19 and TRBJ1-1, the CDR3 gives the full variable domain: DGGITQSPKYLFRKEGQNVTLSCEQNLNHDAMYWYRQDPGQGLRLIYYSQIVNDFQKGDIAEGYSVSREKKESFPLTVTSAQKNPTAFYLCASSLRGTEAFFGQGTRLTVV.

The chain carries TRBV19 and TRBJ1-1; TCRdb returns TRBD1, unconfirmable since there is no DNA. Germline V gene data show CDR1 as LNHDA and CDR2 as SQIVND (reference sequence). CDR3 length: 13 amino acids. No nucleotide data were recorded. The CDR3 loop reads CASSMQVVTEAFF. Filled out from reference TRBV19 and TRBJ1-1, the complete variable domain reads DGGITQSPKYLFRKEGQNVTLSCEQNLNHDAMYWYRQDPGQGLRLIYYSQIVNDFQKGDIAEGYSVSREKKESFPLTVTSAQKNPTAFYLCASSMQVVTEAFFGQGTRLTVV.

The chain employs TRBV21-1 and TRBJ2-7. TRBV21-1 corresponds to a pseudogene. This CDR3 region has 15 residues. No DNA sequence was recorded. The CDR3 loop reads CASSNSSLPFYEQYF.

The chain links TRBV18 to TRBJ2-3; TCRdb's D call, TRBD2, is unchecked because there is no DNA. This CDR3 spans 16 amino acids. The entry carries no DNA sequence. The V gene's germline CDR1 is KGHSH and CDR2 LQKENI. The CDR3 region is CASSPLAGASTDTQYF.

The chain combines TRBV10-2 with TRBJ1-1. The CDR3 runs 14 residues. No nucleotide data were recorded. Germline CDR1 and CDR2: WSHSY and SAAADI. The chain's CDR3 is CASSPTRKNTEAFF.

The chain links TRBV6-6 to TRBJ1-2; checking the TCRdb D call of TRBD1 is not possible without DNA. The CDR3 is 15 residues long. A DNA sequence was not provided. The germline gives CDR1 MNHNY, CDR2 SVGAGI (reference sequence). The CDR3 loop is CASSQWDRGHYGYTF.

CDR3 residues: CASSMLDRSYEQYF. The rearrangement joins TRBV19 to TRBJ2-7; TCRdb returns TRBD1, unconfirmable since there is no DNA. The CDR3 consists of 14 residues. A DNA sequence was not provided. The germline V gene encodes CDR1 LNHDA and CDR2 SQIVND (reference sequence).

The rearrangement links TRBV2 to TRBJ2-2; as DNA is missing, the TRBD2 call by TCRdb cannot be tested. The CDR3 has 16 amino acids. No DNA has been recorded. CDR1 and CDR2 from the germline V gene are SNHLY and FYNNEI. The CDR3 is CASTTSGGTNTGELFF.

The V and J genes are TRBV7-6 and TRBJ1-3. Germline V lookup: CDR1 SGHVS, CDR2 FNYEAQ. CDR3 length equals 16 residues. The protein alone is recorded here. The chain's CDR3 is CASSRQGTSSGNTIYF.

CDR3 sequence reads: CASALRGNGSPLHF. The gene calls are TRBV7-9 and TRBJ1-6. Germline-derived CDR1 and CDR2 are SEHNR and FQNEAQ (reference sequence). This CDR3 spans 14 amino acids. No DNA accompanies this entry.

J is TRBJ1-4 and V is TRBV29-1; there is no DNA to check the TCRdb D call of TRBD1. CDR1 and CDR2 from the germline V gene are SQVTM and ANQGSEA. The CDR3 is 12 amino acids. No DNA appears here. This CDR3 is CSVSQGFEKLFF.

CDR3: CASTVWEGDEKLFF. The chain has TRBV2 and TRBJ1-4. The length of the CDR3 is 14 residues. Only the protein sequence is given. Germline V gene lookup returns CDR1 SNHLY and CDR2 FYNNEI.

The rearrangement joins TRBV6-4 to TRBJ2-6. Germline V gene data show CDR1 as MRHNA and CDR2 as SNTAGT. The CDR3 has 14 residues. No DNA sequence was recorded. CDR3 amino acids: CASSELPGANVLTF.

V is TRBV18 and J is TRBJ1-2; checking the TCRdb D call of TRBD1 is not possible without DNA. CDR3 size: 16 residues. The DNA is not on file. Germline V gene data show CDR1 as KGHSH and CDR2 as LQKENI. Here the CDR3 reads CASSPGQGRMAVGYTF.

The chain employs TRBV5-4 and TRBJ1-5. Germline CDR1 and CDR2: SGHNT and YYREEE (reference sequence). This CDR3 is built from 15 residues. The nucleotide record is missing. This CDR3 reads CASSLSPGPNQPQHF.

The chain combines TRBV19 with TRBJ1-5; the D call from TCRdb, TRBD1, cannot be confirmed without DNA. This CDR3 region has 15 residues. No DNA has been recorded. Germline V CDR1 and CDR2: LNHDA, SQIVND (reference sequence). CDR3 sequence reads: CASAVRVRSNQPQHF.

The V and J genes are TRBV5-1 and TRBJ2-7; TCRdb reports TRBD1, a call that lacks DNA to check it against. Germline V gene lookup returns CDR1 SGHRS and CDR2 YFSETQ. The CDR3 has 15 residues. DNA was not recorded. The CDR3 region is CASSLEGGQTYEQYF.